This T cell receptor beta chain was identified in a study of cytomegalovirus exposure and HLA in healthy donors. Study-wide findings and caveats: Later analysis associated a missense DCLRE1C variant with TCR beta V- and J-gene trimming. Specificity for CMV antigens was confirmed in vitro for a few of the CMV-associated chains. A later analysis found most CMV-associated TCR beta chains apparently HLA-restricted.

PCR employed 60 Vbeta and 13 Jbeta primers. Assay: immunoSEQ multiplex PCR; the TCRdb copy retains only in-frame clones and omits some. This table has 55,000 to 70,000 clones, 55% to 70% appearing once. Unmatched junction bases numbered 0, after V lost 6 bases and J lost 1 base. The CDR3 runs to 13 residues. Germline V gene sequence: CDR1 KGHSH, CDR2 LQKENI. Although they were nominally healthy when sampled, donors likely had unrecorded immune exposures. This clone showed up many times. The antigen is unknown. The TCR originated in a woman aged 50 to 60 in good health and CMV-seronegative. Specimen: PBMCs. The chain carries TRBV18 and TRBJ1-2, with 9 positions matching TRBD1. The CDR3 protein is CASSTGGNYGYTF. In nucleotides, the CDR3 is TGTGCCAGCTCGACAGGGGGTAACTATGGCTACACCTTC. The full variable domain, its missing parts supplied by reference TRBV18 and TRBJ1-2, is NAGVMQNPRHLVRRRGQEARLRCSPMKGHSHVYWYRQLPEEGLKFMVYLQKENIIDESGMPKERFSAEFPKEGPSILRIQQVVRGDSAAYFCASSTGGNYGYTFGSGTRLTVV.